This T cell receptor beta chain was recorded in a study of T cell responses to AZD1222 COVID-19 vaccine. The CDR3 totals 16 residues. J gave up 1 base and V 4 bases, and 7 bases lay outside the gene matches. Germline loops: CDR1 MGHDK, CDR2 SYGVNS. Sequencing used immunoSEQ multiplex PCR; TCRdb keeps in-frame clones, though not all of them. The sample has around 150,000 clones, and its top ten clones hold about 2.2%. Study-level findings and limits: After the peak T cell response, and only then, were repertoires sampled.

As for this clone: Its specificity is not known.

The TCR was taken from an adult in good health. The specimen sequenced was peripheral blood. V usage is TRBV25-1 and J usage is TRBJ1-1, with TRBD1 matching 9 bases. CDR3 in DNA: TGTGCCAGCAGTGCCTTGGGGACAGGGAGGAACACTGAAGCTTTCTTT. Its translation is CASSALGTGRNTEAFF.